The rows below give T cell receptor beta chains drawn from one sample of a study of T cells after yellow fever vaccination. TCRdb reanalysed the 5' RACE reads using MiXCR and keeps one entry per CDR3 protein. The sample comprises around 600,000 distinct CDR3 sequences, roughly an eighth of which are singletons, and about 15% rests with the top ten. The material was PBMCs, obtained on the day of the yellow fever booster vaccination. The receptor set was obtained from a man in his thirties or forties who received the YFV17D yellow fever vaccine. CDR3s include the opening cysteine and the closing phenylalanine or tryptophan. The D gene is left open where the match is weak. Not every row has a clone size; where given, it reads once, few, many or a size class.

CDR3 DNA	CDR3 protein	J gene	D gene	V gene	clone size
TGTGCCAGCAGTCCCAGTTTACAGACCCAGTACTTC	CASSPSLQTQYF	TRBJ2-5	NA	TRBV28	few
TGTGCCAGCAGTGAAAAAGGGACAGGGACGGGCATCGCATTTTCCTACGAGCAGTACTTC	CASSEKGTGTGIAFSYEQYF	TRBJ2-7	TRBD1	TRBV6-1	few
TGTGCCAGCAGCCACTTAACCTCCTACAATGAGCAGTTCTTC	CASSHLTSYNEQFF	TRBJ2-1	NA	TRBV14	few
TGTGCCAGCAGCCAAGTAATAGGGGTCGAGCAGTACTTC	CASSQVIGVEQYF	TRBJ2-7	NA	TRBV3-1	few
TGTGCCAGCACCATGGGGCGGGAGTTAAGAGGGGAGCTGTTTTTT	CASTMGRELRGELFF	TRBJ2-2	TRBD2	TRBV12-3/TRBV12-4	few
TGTGCCAGCAGTGAAGCGCTTTATGAAGCTTTCTTT	CASSEALYEAFF	TRBJ1-1	NA	TRBV6-1	few
TGTGCCAGCCGATCCGATGTAGGGAACTACGAGCAGTACTTC	CASRSDVGNYEQYF	TRBJ2-7	NA	TRBV5-4	NA
TGTGCCAGCCATCGTAGCGGGAAAATGTACAATGAGCAGTTCTTC	CASHRSGKMYNEQFF	TRBJ2-1	TRBD2	TRBV7-2	NA
TGTGCCAGCGGGGCTACAGGAGGCCTCAATTCACCCCTCCACTTT	CASGATGGLNSPLHF	TRBJ1-6	NA	TRBV3-1	many
TGTGCCAGCAGTCCACGGGGCCCAGTCGGTGAGCAGTTCTTC	CASSPRGPVGEQFF	TRBJ2-1	NA	TRBV27	NA
TGTGCCAGCAGACGGACTAGCGGGAGTACAGGAGAGACCCAGTACTTC	CASRRTSGSTGETQYF	TRBJ2-5	TRBD2	TRBV11-2	few
TGTGCCAGCGCCACGGGACAGGGCTACGAGCAGTACTTC	CASATGQGYEQYF	TRBJ2-7	TRBD1	TRBV6-1	few
TGTGCCAGCAGCCCACTAGGGTCGGGGTGGGACTCCCGGAGCGGGGAGACCCAGTACTTC	CASSPLGSGWDSRSGETQYF	TRBJ2-5	NA	TRBV7-8	few
TGTGCCAGCAGCGTAGTCGCCGGGACTAGGCCCTTCGGGGAGCTGTTTTTT	CASSVVAGTRPFGELFF	TRBJ2-2	TRBD2	TRBV9	NA
TGTGCCAGCAGTTTAGGGGGCGGATTTAACACTGAAGCTTTCTTT	CASSLGGGFNTEAFF	TRBJ1-1	NA	TRBV12-3/TRBV12-4	NA
TGCAGTGCTAACTCGAAGGAGACCCAGTACTTC	CSANSKETQYF	TRBJ2-5	NA	TRBV20-1	NA
TGCAGTGCTAGAGTCCCACATGTGAACACCGGGGAGCTGTTTTTT	CSARVPHVNTGELFF	TRBJ2-2	NA	TRBV20-1	few
TGTGCCAGCAGCCCCCTAGCAGGGTTCTCCTACAATGAGCAGTTCTTC	CASSPLAGFSYNEQFF	TRBJ2-1	NA	TRBV11-2	NA
TGTGCCAGCAGTTATACGGAGGCCCAGTACTTC	CASSYTEAQYF	TRBJ2-5	NA	TRBV6-6	NA
TGTGCCAGCAGCCCCGGACAGGGGGCGCAGCCCCAGCATTTT	CASSPGQGAQPQHF	TRBJ1-5	TRBD1	TRBV7-2	few
TGTGCCAGCAGCTTAGGCGGACAGGGGCAAACCTACGAGCAGTACTTC	CASSLGGQGQTYEQYF	TRBJ2-7	TRBD1	TRBV7-9	few
TGTGCCAGCAGCCCCCCGGACAGCAATGAGCAGTTCTTC	CASSPPDSNEQFF	TRBJ2-1	NA	TRBV13	few
TGTGCCAGCGGGAGAGGCAACCAAGAGACCCAGTACTTC	CASGRGNQETQYF	TRBJ2-5	NA	TRBV11-2	NA
TGCGCCAGCAGCTTGGACCCTCTAGGAGGGGAGACCCAGTACTTC	CASSLDPLGGETQYF	TRBJ2-5	NA	TRBV5-1	many
TGTGCCAGCAGTTATTCCGGGACAGGGAGACAAGCTTTCTTT	CASSYSGTGRQAFF	TRBJ1-1	TRBD1	TRBV6-2/TRBV6-3	NA
TGTGCCAGCAGCATGACAGGGGGCGCGCGTGAAGCTTTCTTT	CASSMTGGAREAFF	TRBJ1-1	TRBD1	TRBV12-3/TRBV12-4	NA
TGTGCCAGCTCTTCTTTCACGGGCAACGAGCAGTACTTC	CASSSFTGNEQYF	TRBJ2-7	NA	TRBV18	few
TGCAGTGCTAGAGATCGTTTGGGGGGCGCCCCCCAAGAGACCCAGTACTTC	CSARDRLGGAPQETQYF	TRBJ2-5	NA	TRBV20-1	NA
TGTGCCAGCAGCTTAGGAGGGACTAGCGGATTCCTAGATACGCAGTATTTT	CASSLGGTSGFLDTQYF	TRBJ2-3	TRBD2	TRBV7-2	NA
TGTGCCAGCAGTTTGACGGCAGGGCCTTATGTGACCCAGTACTTC	CASSLTAGPYVTQYF	TRBJ2-5	NA	TRBV28	many
TGTGCCAGCAGCCAAGATTATTCAGGGGAAGAGACCCAGTACTTC	CASSQDYSGEETQYF	TRBJ2-5	NA	TRBV4-2	few
TGTGCCAGCAGCTTAGGGGCAGGTAATAGCAATCAGCCCCAGCATTTT	CASSLGAGNSNQPQHF	TRBJ1-5	NA	TRBV7-8	NA
TGTGCCAGCGGCTTAGATAGGGGGATGGGCTATGGCTACACCTTC	CASGLDRGMGYGYTF	TRBJ1-2	NA	TRBV7-2	NA
TGTGCCAGCAGACTTCCCCGGGACTCCCAAGAGACCCAGTACTTC	CASRLPRDSQETQYF	TRBJ2-5	NA	TRBV28	NA
TGTGCCAGCTCACCCGACCTGGATCGAGGAAACACCATATATTTT	CASSPDLDRGNTIYF	TRBJ1-3	NA	TRBV18	few
TGTGCCAGCAGCTTACCCTATGCCCGGCACACAGATACGCAGTATTTT	CASSLPYARHTDTQYF	TRBJ2-3	NA	TRBV7-2	many
TGTGCCAGCAGAAAGACCGGGGTGGTCACCGGGGAGCTGTTTTTT	CASRKTGVVTGELFF	TRBJ2-2	NA	TRBV7-9	few
TGTGCCAGCAGCTCCGGACCCGAGAACACTGAAGCTTTCTTT	CASSSGPENTEAFF	TRBJ1-1	NA	TRBV5-5	few
TGTGCCAGCGCCCGTCGAGGGGGCAATGAGCAGTTCTTC	CASARRGGNEQFF	TRBJ2-1	NA	TRBV12-3/TRBV12-4	NA
TGTGCCAGCAGTGGGACGGGCGCGGGGGAAGAGACCCAGTACTTC	CASSGTGAGEETQYF	TRBJ2-5	TRBD2	TRBV28	few
TGTGCCAGCAGCCCCAGACTACCCCCGGATACGCAGTATTTT	CASSPRLPPDTQYF	TRBJ2-3	NA	TRBV5-6	few
TGTGCCAGCAGGGCGTCTAGCCAAGAGACCCAGTACTTC	CASRASSQETQYF	TRBJ2-5	NA	TRBV7-6	few
TGCAGCGTTGAAGAGGGGCTCGGCGAAGCTTTCTTT	CSVEEGLGEAFF	TRBJ1-1	NA	TRBV29-1	few
TGCGCCAGCAGCATACCCCGGGGAGAGACCCAGTACTTC	CASSIPRGETQYF	TRBJ2-5	NA	TRBV5-1	few
TGTGCCAGCAGACAAACGGGGTTCTCCCCCTACGAGCAGTACTTC	CASRQTGFSPYEQYF	TRBJ2-7	NA	TRBV25-1	NA
TGTGCCAGCAGGGCGCATAACACGGAGACCCAGTACTTC	CASRAHNTETQYF	TRBJ2-5	NA	TRBV27	many
TGTGCCAGCAGCGTAGACCCGAGCGGGAGTTCATACGAGCAGTACTTC	CASSVDPSGSSYEQYF	TRBJ2-7	TRBD2	TRBV9	few
TGTGCCAGCAAGGGACTTGGAGACACCGGGGAGCTGTTTTTT	CASKGLGDTGELFF	TRBJ2-2	NA	TRBV25-1	few
TGTGCCAGCCTTGCGAGGACTAGCGGGAGTATGAAGCGCTCAGATACGCAGTATTTT	CASLARTSGSMKRSDTQYF	TRBJ2-3	TRBD2	TRBV27	NA
TGCGCCAGCAGCACGTCTGGCAGACCAAGCACAGATACGCAGTATTTT	CASSTSGRPSTDTQYF	TRBJ2-3	NA	TRBV5-1	few